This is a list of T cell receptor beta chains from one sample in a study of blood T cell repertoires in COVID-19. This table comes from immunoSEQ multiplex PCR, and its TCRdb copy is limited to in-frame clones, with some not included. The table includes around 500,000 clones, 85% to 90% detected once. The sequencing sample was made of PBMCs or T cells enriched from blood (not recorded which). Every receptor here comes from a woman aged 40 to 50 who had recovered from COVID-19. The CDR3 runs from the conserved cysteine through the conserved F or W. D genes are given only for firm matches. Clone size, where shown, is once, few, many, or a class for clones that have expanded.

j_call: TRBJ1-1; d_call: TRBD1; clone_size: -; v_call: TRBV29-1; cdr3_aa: CSVGQGAEVGAFF; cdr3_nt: TGCAGCGTTGGTCAGGGGGCTGAGGTCGGAGCTTTCTTT
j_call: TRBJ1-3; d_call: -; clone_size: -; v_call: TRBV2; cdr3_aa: CASIRSWESGNTIYF; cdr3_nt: TGTGCCAGCATTAGAAGTTGGGAGAGTGGAAACACCATATATTTT
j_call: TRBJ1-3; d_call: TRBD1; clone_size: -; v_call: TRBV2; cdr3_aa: CASSVDRGSSGNTIYF; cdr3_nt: TGTGCCAGCAGTGTGGACAGGGGTTCATCTGGAAACACCATATATTTT
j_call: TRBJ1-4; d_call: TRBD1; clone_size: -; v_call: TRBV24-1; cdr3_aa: CATSDPDRVSYEKLFF; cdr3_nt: TGTGCCACCAGTGACCCGGACAGGGTTTCTTATGAAAAACTGTTTTTT
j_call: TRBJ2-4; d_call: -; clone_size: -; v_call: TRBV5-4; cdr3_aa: CASSLEAGIDIQYF; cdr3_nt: TGTGCCAGCAGCTTGGAGGCAGGGATCGACATTCAGTACTTC
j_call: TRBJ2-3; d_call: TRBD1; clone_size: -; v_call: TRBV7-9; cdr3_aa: CASSSGQDLSTDTQYF; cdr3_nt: TGTGCCAGCAGCTCGGGACAGGACCTAAGCACAGATACGCAGTATTTT
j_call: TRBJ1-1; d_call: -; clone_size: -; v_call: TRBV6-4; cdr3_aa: CASPPPKGEGTEAFF; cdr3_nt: TGTGCCAGCCCTCCTCCGAAGGGAGAAGGAACTGAAGCTTTCTTT
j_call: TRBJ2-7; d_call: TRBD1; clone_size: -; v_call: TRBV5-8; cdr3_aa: CASSGDRNSYEQYF; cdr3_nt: TGTGCCAGCAGCGGGGACAGAAATTCCTACGAGCAGTACTTC
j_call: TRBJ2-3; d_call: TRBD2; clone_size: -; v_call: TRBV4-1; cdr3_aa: CASSQGGGDTQYF; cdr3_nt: TGCGCCAGCAGCCAAGGGGGGGGAGATACGCAGTATTTT
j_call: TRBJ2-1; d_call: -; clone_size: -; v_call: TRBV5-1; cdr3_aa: CASSSGGLSYNEQFF; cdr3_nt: TGCGCCAGCAGCTCGGGCGGACTCTCCTACAATGAGCAGTTCTTC
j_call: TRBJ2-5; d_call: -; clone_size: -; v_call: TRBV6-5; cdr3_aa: CASSSAGRNQETQYF; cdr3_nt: TGTGCCAGCAGTTCTGCGGGACGAAACCAAGAGACCCAGTACTTC
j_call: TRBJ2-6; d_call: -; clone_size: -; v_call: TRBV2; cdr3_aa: CASSDRSGANVLTF; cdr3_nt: TGTGCCAGCAGTGACCGCTCTGGGGCCAACGTCCTGACTTTC
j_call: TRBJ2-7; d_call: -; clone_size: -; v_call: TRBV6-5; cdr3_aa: CASRSLYEQYF; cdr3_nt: TGTGCCAGCAGGTCCCTCTACGAGCAGTACTTC
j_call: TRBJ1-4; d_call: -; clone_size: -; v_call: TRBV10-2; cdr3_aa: CASRTGATNEKLFF; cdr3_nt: TGCGCCAGCAGAACGGGTGCAACTAATGAAAAACTGTTTTTT
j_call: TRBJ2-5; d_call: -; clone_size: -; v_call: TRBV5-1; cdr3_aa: CASSFIRGETQYF; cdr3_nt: TGCGCCAGCAGCTTCATAAGGGGCGAGACCCAGTACTTC
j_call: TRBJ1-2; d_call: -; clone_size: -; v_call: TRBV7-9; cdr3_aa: CASSPQGVRNYGYTF; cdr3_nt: TGTGCCAGCAGCCCACAGGGCGTTCGGAACTATGGCTACACCTTC
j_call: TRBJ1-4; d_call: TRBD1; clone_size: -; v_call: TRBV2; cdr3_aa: CASSADRGDEKLFF; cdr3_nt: TGTGCCAGCAGCGCGGACAGGGGAGATGAAAAACTGTTTTTT
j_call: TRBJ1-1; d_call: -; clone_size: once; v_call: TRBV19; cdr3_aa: CASSMLRQSRYTEAFF; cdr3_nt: TGTGCCAGTAGTATGTTGAGACAAAGTCGGTACACTGAAGCTTTCTTT
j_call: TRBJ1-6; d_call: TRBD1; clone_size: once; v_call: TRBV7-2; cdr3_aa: CASSLGPGQGGSPLHF; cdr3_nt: TGTGCCAGCAGCTTGGGCCCGGGACAGGGCGGTTCACCCCTCCACTTT
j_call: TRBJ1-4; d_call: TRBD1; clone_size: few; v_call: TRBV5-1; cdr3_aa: CASSLDGQGGVKLFF; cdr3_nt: TGCGCCAGCAGCTTGGACGGACAGGGGGGTGTAAAACTGTTTTTT
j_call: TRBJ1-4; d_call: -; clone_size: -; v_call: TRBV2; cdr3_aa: CASRQRTERNEKLFF; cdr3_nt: TGTGCCAGCAGACAGCGGACAGAAAGAAATGAAAAACTGTTTTTT
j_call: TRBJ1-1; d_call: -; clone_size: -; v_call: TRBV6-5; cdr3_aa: CASSQDPNTEAFF; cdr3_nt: TGTGCCAGCAGTCAGGATCCGAACACTGAAGCTTTCTTT
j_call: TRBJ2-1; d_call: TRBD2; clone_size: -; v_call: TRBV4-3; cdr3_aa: CASSQDWAGGPSEQFF; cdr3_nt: TGCGCCAGCAGCCAAGATTGGGCGGGAGGGCCGAGTGAGCAGTTCTTC
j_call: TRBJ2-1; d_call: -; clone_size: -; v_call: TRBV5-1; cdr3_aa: CASSLGYSGLEQFF; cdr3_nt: TGCGCCAGCAGCTTGGGGTATAGCGGCCTTGAGCAGTTCTTC
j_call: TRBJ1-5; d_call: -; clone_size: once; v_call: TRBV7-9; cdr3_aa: CASSDHVGGNQPQHF; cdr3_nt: TGTGCCAGCAGCGATCACGTGGGCGGCAATCAGCCCCAGCATTTT
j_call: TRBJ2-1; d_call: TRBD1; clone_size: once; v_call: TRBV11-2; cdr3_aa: CASSFGDSFNEQFF; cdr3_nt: TGTGCCAGCAGCTTTGGGGACAGTTTCAATGAGCAGTTCTTC
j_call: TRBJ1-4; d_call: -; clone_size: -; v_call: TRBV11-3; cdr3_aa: CASSLAGESEKLFF; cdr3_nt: TGTGCCAGCAGCTTAGCGGGGGAAAGCGAAAAACTGTTTTTT
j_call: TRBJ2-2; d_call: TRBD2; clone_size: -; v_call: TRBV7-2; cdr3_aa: CASSFASGRSGELFF; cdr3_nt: TGTGCCAGCAGCTTTGCTAGCGGGAGATCCGGGGAGCTGTTTTTT
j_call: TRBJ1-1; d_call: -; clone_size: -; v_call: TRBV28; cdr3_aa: CASSFGGVRLTEAFF; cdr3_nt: TGTGCCAGCAGTTTCGGGGGGGTCCGCCTTACTGAAGCTTTCTTT
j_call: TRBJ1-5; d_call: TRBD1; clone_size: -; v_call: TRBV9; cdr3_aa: CASSLQGDQPQHF; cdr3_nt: TGTGCCAGCAGCTTACAGGGGGATCAGCCCCAGCATTTT
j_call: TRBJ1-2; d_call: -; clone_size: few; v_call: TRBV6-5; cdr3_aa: CASHTRVRGYTF; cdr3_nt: TGTGCCAGTCATACGCGGGTTCGTGGCTACACCTTC
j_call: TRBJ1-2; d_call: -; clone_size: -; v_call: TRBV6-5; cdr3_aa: CASSYSIRGRNYGYTF; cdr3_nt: TGTGCCAGCAGTTACTCGATCCGGGGGAGGAACTATGGCTACACCTTC
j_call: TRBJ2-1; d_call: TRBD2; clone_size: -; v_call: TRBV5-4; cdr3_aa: CASSPNPGRNEQFF; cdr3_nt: TGTGCCAGCAGCCCGAATCCCGGGAGGAATGAGCAGTTCTTC
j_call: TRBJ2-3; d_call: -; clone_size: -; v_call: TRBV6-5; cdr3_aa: CASSFVGTDTQYF; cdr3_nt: TGTGCCAGCAGTTTTGTAGGCACAGATACGCAGTATTTT
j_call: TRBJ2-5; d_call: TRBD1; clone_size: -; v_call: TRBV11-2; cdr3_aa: CASSLMTGGVEGTQYF; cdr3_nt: TGTGCCAGCAGCTTAATGACAGGGGGCGTGGAGGGGACCCAGTACTTC
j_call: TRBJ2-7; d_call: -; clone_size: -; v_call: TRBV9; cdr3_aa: CASSSGGVQYF; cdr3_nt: TGTGCCAGCAGTTCAGGCGGGGTGCAGTACTTC
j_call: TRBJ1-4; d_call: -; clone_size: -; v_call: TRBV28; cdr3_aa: CASSQDSNEKLFF; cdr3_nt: TGTGCCAGCAGTCAGGACTCAAATGAAAAACTGTTTTTT
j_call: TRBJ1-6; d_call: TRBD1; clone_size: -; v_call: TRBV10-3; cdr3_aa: CASESGQLNSPLHF; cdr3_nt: TGTGCCAGCGAATCGGGACAGCTCAATTCACCCCTCCACTTT
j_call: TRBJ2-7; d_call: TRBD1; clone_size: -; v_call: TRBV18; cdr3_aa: CASSTTGTGNTYEQYF; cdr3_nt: TGTGCCAGCTCAACAACCGGGACAGGTAATACCTACGAGCAGTACTTC
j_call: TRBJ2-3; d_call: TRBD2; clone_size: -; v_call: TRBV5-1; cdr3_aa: CASSLGGTSGGADTQYF; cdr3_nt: TGCGCCAGCAGCTTGGGTGGGACTAGCGGCGGGGCAGATACGCAGTATTTT
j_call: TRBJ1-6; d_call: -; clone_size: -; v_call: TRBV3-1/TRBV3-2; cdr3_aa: CASSQDLGGKRGALHF; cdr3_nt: TGTGCCAGCAGCCAAGATTTGGGGGGCAAGCGGGGGGCCCTCCACTTT
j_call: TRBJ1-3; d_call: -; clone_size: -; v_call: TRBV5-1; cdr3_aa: CASSPGEGVYSGNTIYF; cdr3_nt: TGCGCCAGCAGCCCTGGGGAGGGGGTCTACTCTGGAAACACCATATATTTT
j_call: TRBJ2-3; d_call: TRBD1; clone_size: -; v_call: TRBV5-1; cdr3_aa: CASTGQQDTQYF; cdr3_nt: TGCGCCAGCACGGGACAGCAAGATACGCAGTATTTT
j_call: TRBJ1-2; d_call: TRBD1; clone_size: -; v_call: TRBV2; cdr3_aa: CASRGPGQGSGGYTF; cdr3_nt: TGTGCCAGCAGGGGTCCGGGACAGGGATCAGGTGGCTACACCTTC
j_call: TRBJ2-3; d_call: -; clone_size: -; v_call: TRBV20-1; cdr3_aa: CSAADTDTQYF; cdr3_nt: TGCAGTGCTGCGGACACAGATACGCAGTATTTT
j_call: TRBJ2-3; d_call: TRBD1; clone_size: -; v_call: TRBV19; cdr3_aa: CASSIDRGTDTQYF; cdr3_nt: TGTGCCAGTAGTATTGACAGGGGCACAGATACGCAGTATTTT
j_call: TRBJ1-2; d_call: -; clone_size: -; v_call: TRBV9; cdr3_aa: CASSANRRVGNYQGDGYTF; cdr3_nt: TGTGCCAGCAGCGCAAACCGCCGGGTCGGAAATTACCAAGGGGATGGCTACACCTTC
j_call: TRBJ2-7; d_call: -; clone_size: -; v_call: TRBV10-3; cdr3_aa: CAIRGSMRSYEQYF; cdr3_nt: TGTGCCATCAGGGGGAGCATGCGTTCCTACGAGCAGTACTTC
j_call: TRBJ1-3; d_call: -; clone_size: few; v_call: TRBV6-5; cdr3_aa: CASSYSSGTGNTIYF; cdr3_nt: TGTGCCAGCAGTTACTCTTCAGGGACTGGAAACACCATATATTTT
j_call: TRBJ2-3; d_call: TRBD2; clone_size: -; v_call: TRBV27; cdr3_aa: CASAGLAGRTQYF; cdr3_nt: TGTGCCAGCGCGGGACTAGCGGGTCGTACGCAGTATTTT
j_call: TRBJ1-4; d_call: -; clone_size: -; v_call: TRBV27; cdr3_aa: CASSKKGGLNEKLFF; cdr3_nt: TGTGCCAGCAGTAAAAAGGGGGGGCTTAATGAAAAACTGTTTTTT
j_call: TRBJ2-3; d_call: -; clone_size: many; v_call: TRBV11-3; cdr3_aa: CASSLGEWSTDTQYF; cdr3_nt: TGTGCCAGCAGCTTAGGGGAGTGGAGCACAGATACGCAGTATTTT
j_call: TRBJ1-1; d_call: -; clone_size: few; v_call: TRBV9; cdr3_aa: CASSVGGQNTEAFF; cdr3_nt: TGTGCCAGCAGCGTAGGCGGACAGAACACTGAAGCTTTCTTT
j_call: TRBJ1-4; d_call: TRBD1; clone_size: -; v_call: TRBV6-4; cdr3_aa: CASSMTGAEKLFF; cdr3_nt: TGTGCCAGCAGCATGACAGGGGCCGAAAAACTGTTTTTT